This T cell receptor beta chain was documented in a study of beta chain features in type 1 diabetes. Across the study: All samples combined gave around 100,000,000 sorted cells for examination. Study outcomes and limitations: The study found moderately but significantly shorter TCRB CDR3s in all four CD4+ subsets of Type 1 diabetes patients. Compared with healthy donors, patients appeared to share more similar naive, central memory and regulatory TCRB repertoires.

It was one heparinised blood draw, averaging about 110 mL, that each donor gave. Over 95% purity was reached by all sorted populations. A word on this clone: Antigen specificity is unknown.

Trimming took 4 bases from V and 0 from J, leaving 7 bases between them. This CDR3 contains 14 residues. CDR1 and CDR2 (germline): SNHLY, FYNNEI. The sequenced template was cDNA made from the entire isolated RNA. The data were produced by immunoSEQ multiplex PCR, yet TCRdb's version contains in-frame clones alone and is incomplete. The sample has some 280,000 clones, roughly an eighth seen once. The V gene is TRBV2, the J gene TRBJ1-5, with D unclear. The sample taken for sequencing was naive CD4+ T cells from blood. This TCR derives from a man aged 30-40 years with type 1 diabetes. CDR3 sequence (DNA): TGTGCCAGCAGTGGGCAACGTAGCAATCAGCCCCAGCATTTT. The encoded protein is CASSGQRSNQPQHF.